The 17 T cell receptor beta chains below were found in one sample sequenced in a study of CD8 T cells in Susac syndrome. Random hexamers were used to reverse transcribe an amount of roughly 0.5 to 1 ug RNA. Each CDR3 protein is one row after TCRdb ran MiXCR on the immunoSEQ multiplex PCR reads. This table has 150,000 to 200,000 distinct CDR3 sequences, around 94% appearing once. The sequencing input was CD4+ T cells from PBMCs. The receptors originated from a human donor with multiple sclerosis.

The chain links TRBV24-1 to TRBJ2-2; 9 bases are shared with TRBD1. The CDR3 spans 16 residues. The V gene's germline CDR1 is KGHDR and CDR2 SFDVKD. Trimming removed 4 bases from V and 1 base from J; junction bases left unmatched: 3. CDR3 sequence reads: CATSETGQGNTGELFF. CDR3 coding DNA: TGTGCCACCAGTGAGACGGGACAGGGGAACACCGGGGAGCTGTTTTTT.

This rearrangement joins TRBV6-2 or TRBV6-3 to TRBJ2-2; 7 nucleotides line up with TRBD1. J was trimmed by 6 bases and V by 3 bases; bases with no gene match: 4. Germline V gives CDR1 MNHEY, CDR2 SVGEGT. The CDR3 is made up of 14 amino acids. The CDR3 loop reads CASSYDRVSGELFF. In nucleotides, the CDR3 is TGTGCCAGCAGTTATGACAGGGTGTCCGGGGAGCTGTTTTTT.

The rearrangement joins TRBV20-1 to TRBJ2-3; 15 nucleotides agree with TRBD2. Germline values: CDR1 DFQATT, CDR2 SNEGSKA (reference sequence). Losses at the gene ends were 6 bases for V and 3 bases for J; bases not matched to a gene: 4. CDR3 size: 15 residues. The CDR3 nucleotides are TGCAGTGCCCAAGGGACTAGCGGGAGGACAGATACGCAGTATTTT. Its translation is CSAQGTSGRTDTQYF.

The chain is built from TRBV2 and TRBJ1-1, with D perhaps matching TRBD1 (5 bases). Trimming left V 8 bases short and J 3 bases short, with 19 bases between. The germline gives CDR1 SNHLY, CDR2 FYNNEI. This CDR3 contains 15 residues. Written as DNA, the CDR3 is TGTGCCAGCGGCCCGAAAGTTCAGGGAGACACTGAAGCTTTCTTT. This sequence encodes CASGPKVQGDTEAFF.

V gene TRBV27 combines with J gene TRBJ1-5; D may be TRBD1 (5 bases). CDR1 is MNHEY and CDR2 is SMNVEV in the germline V gene (reference sequence). V was trimmed by 6 bases and J by 6 bases, leaving 9 bases between them. The CDR3 consists of 12 residues. The CDR3 spells CASRGRGQPQHF. The CDR3, as DNA: TGTGCCAGCAGGGGGCGAGGTCAGCCCCAGCATTTT.

This chain connects TRBV18 to TRBJ2-1, with a weak D call TRBD2 (6 bases). The V gene's germline CDR1 is KGHSH and CDR2 LQKENI. The CDR3 totals 14 residues. V gave up 3 bases and J gave up 8 bases, with 14 bases separating them. The CDR3 loop is CASSPYKGEDEQFF. The DNA for the CDR3 is TGTGCCAGCTCACCTTATAAAGGGGAGGATGAGCAGTTCTTC.

This chain links TRBV6-6 with TRBJ1-5; 11 nucleotides align to TRBD1. V was clipped by 6 bases and J by 7 bases; unmatched bases: 8. The CDR3 totals 15 residues. From germline, CDR1 is MNHNY and CDR2 SVGAGI (reference sequence). CDR3 in DNA: TGTGCCAGCAGGACCGGACAGGGGGCGGAACAGCCCCAGCATTTT. This sequence encodes CASRTGQGAEQPQHF.

The chain links TRBV2 to TRBJ2-5; D might be TRBD2 (6 bases). The ends were cut back, 9 bases at V and 5 bases at J, with 22 bases in the middle. This CDR3 has 15 amino acids. Per germline, CDR1 SNHLY and CDR2 FYNNEI. The CDR3 loop is CASSDGGRAGETQYF. The CDR3 DNA sequence: TGTGCCAGTTCCGACGGAGGGCGCGCCGGGGAGACCCAGTACTTC.

V gene TRBV5-6 combines with J gene TRBJ1-1, with D perhaps TRBD1 (6 bases). Germline-derived CDR1 and CDR2 are SGHDT and YYEEEE. V lost 6 bases, J lost 3 bases, and 21 bases lay in between. CDR3 length equals 16 residues. The CDR3 reads CASNQLGGRWDTEAFF. The CDR3 region has the DNA TGTGCCAGCAACCAACTTGGGGGGCGTTGGGACACTGAAGCTTTCTTT.

This chain connects TRBV5-1 to TRBJ1-5; a possible D gene is TRBD1 (6 bases). The CDR3 runs 14 residues. CDR1 is SGHRS and CDR2 is YFSETQ in the germline V gene. V was cut by 4 bases and J by 4 bases, with 12 bases left in between. The CDR3 DNA reads as TGCGCCAGCAGCCCGGGGGCCCCTAATCAGCCCCAGCATTTT. Its translation: CASSPGAPNQPQHF.

The chain joins TRBV2 to TRBJ2-1, with 8 bases lining up with TRBD2. The CDR3 runs 15 residues. Per the germline V gene, CDR1 is SNHLY and CDR2 is FYNNEI. With 6 bases clipped from V and 2 bases from J, the junction kept 6 bases outside the gene matches. CDR3: CASSPSGGAYNEQFF. CDR3 DNA: TGTGCCAGCAGCCCCAGCGGGGGAGCCTACAATGAGCAGTTCTTC. Together with reference TRBV2 and TRBJ2-1, the CDR3 gives the full variable domain: EPEVTQTPSHQVTQMGQEVILRCVPISNHLYFYWYRQILGQKVEFLVSFYNNEISEKSEIFDDQFSVERPDGSNFTLKIRSTKLEDSAMYFCASSPSGGAYNEQFFGPGTRLTVL.

This chain joins TRBV7-9 and TRBJ2-7; 7 bases agree with TRBD1. In germline, CDR1 is SEHNR, CDR2 FQNEAQ (reference sequence). The length of the CDR3 is 16 residues. V gave up 5 bases and J gave up 1 base; unmatched junction bases: 11. The CDR3 is CASSPWATGPSYEQYF. As DNA, the CDR3 is TGTGCCAGCAGCCCATGGGCGACAGGGCCATCCTACGAGCAGTACTTC.

The CDR3 nucleotides are TGCAGCGTTGAAAGGCAGCCTTACTCTAACTATGGCTACACCTTC. This codes for CSVERQPYSNYGYTF. The rearrangement uses TRBV29-1 and TRBJ1-2; no clear D. Germline V gene data show CDR1 as SQVTM and CDR2 as ANQGSEA. With 2 bases removed from V and 0 bases from J, the gap between germline ends came to 13 bases. The CDR3 covers 15 residues. Filled out from reference TRBV29-1 and TRBJ1-2, the complete variable domain reads SAVISQKPSRDICQRGTSLTIQCQVDSQVTMMFWYRQQPGQSLTLIATANQGSEATYESGFVIDKFPISRPNLTFSTLTVSNMSPEDSSIYLCSVERQPYSNYGYTFGSGTRLTVV.

The chain combines TRBV7-2 with TRBJ2-7; D perhaps matches TRBD2 (5 bases). V gave up 1 base and J gave up 2 bases, with 12 bases separating them. Germline V lookup: CDR1 SGHTA, CDR2 FQGNSA. The CDR3 totals 15 residues. This chain's CDR3 is CASSLGAGFTYEQYF. In nucleotides, the CDR3 is TGTGCCAGCAGCTTAGGGGCGGGCTTCACCTACGAGCAGTACTTC.

The chain combines TRBV7-8 with TRBJ2-1, with TRBD1 matching 8 bases. The V gene's germline CDR1 is SGHVS and CDR2 FQNEAQ. CDR3 size: 15 residues. The V gene end was trimmed by 3 bases and the J gene end by 7 bases; junction bases not matched to a gene: 8. This CDR3 reads CASSFGQGLWNEQFF. CDR3 nucleotides: TGTGCCAGCAGCTTCGGACAGGGCCTATGGAATGAGCAGTTCTTC.

V usage is TRBV7-2 and J usage is TRBJ2-1; D may be TRBD1 (5 bases). CDR3 length: 14 amino acids. The germline V gene has CDR1 SGHTA and CDR2 FQGNSA. V was shortened by 4 bases and J by 5 bases, with 12 bases between the two germline ends. The CDR3 DNA reads as TGTGCCAGCAGCTCTAGTGGGGCTAACAATGAGCAGTTCTTC. This gives the protein CASSSSGANNEQFF. Full variable domain (outside the CDR3, taken from reference TRBV7-2 and TRBJ2-1): GAGVSQSPSNKVTEKGKDVELRCDPISGHTALYWYRQSLGQGLEFLIYFQGNSAPDKSGLPSDRFSAERTGGSVSTLTIQRTQQEDSAVYLCASSSSGANNEQFFGPGTRLTVL.

The J gene is TRBJ2-2, the V gene TRBV3-1; 9 bases agree with TRBD2. V was clipped by 0 bases and J by 2 bases; unmatched bases: 4. Germline V gene data show CDR1 as LGHDT and CDR2 as YNNKEL (reference sequence). The CDR3 has 17 amino acids. The CDR3, as DNA: TGTGCCAGCAGCCAAGAGTCCCTAGCGGGAAACACCGGGGAGCTGTTTTTT. Translated: CASSQESLAGNTGELFF.